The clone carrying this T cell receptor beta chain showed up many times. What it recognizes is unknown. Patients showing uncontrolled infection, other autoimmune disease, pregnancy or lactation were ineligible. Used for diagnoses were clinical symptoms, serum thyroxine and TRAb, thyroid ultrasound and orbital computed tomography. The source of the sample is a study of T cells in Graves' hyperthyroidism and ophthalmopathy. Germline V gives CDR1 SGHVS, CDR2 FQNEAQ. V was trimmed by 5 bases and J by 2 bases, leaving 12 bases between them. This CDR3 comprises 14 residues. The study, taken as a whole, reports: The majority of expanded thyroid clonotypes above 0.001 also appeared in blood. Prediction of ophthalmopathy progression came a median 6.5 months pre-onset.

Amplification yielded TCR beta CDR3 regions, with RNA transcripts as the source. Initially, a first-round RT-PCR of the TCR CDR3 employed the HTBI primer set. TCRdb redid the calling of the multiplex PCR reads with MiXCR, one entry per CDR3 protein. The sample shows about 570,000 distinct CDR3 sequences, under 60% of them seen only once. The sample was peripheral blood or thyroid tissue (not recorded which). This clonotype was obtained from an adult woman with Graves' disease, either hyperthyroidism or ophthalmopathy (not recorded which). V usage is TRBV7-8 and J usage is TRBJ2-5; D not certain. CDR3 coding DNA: TGTGCCAGCAGCCCGCTCCGCCTTCAAGAGACCCAGTACTTC. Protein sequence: CASSPLRLQETQYF.